The next 20 T cell receptor beta chains were all read from a single sample in a study of cytomegalovirus exposure and HLA in healthy donors. Vbeta (60) and Jbeta (13) primers were used in the PCR. Assay: immunoSEQ multiplex PCR; the TCRdb copy retains only in-frame clones and omits some. The table includes approximately 190,000 clones, around 86% detected once. The source material was PBMCs. These receptors originate from a man aged 25 to 45 in good health and CMV-seronegative.

The chain combines TRBV25-1 with TRBJ1-2; TRBD1 aligns across 8 bases. Germline CDR1 MGHDK, CDR2 SYGVNS. V lost 4 bases, J lost 7 bases, and 8 bases stayed unmatched. The CDR3 has 14 residues. The CDR3 DNA follows: TGTGCCAGCAGTGCAGACAGGGGAGTATCTGGCTACACCTTC. It codes for CASSADRGVSGYTF.

The CDR3 coding sequence is TGTGCCAGCCGAACGGGGGACAGGGGATTGACGGCTGGCTACACCTTC. It codes for CASRTGDRGLTAGYTF. This sequence joins TRBV28 and TRBJ1-2, with 10 bases identical to TRBD1. J gave up 7 bases and V 8 bases, and 16 bases lay outside the gene matches. The germline CDR1 and CDR2 sequences are MDHEN and SYDVKM. The CDR3 spans 16 residues.

The CDR3 DNA reads TGTGCCAGCGGACAGGGGAACACCGGGGAGCTGTTTTTT. Its translation is CASGQGNTGELFF. This chain connects TRBV28 to TRBJ2-2; TRBD1 agrees at 8 bases. The length of the CDR3 is 13 residues. The trim removed 8 bases at V and 1 base at J, leaving 0 bases unmatched. From germline, CDR1 is MDHEN and CDR2 SYDVKM.

The chain joins TRBV6-6 to TRBJ2-1; 8 bases line up with TRBD2. The germline CDR1 and CDR2 sequences are MNHNY and SVGAGI (reference sequence). The CDR3 covers 14 residues. After removal of 4 bases from V and 6 bases from J, the junction contained 5 bases not matched to a gene. The CDR3 DNA sequence: TGTGCCAGCAGTTTAGCTAGCGGGTCCAATGAGCAGTTCTTC. This sequence encodes CASSLASGSNEQFF.

This CDR3 is CASSSIGLNEKLFF. The CDR3 DNA sequence: TGTGCCAGCAGTTCCATAGGACTTAATGAAAAACTGTTTTTT. The genes are TRBV7-9 and TRBJ1-4; the D is unclear. Germline V gives CDR1 SEHNR, CDR2 FQNEAQ (reference sequence). This CDR3 region has 14 residues. Between the trimmed V and J ends, which lost 6 bases and 4 bases, there was a span of 12 bases.

This sequence joins TRBV6-5 and TRBJ2-5; maybe TRBD2 (5 bases). V shed 6 bases and J shed 0 bases, with 11 bases lying between them. The CDR3 loop spans 14 amino acids. From germline, CDR1 is MNHEY and CDR2 SVGAGI. Here the CDR3 reads CASRPPGYQETQYF. In nucleotides, the CDR3 is TGTGCCAGCAGGCCCCCGGGGTACCAAGAGACCCAGTACTTC.

V and J are TRBV11-3 and TRBJ1-1; D gene uncertain. Trimming left V 1 base short and J 1 base short, with 13 bases between. The CDR3 spans 16 residues. Per germline, CDR1 SGHNT and CDR2 YENEEA. The CDR3 sequence is CASSLGTGMGNTEAFF. The CDR3 DNA sequence: TGTGCCAGCAGCTTAGGCACGGGTATGGGGAACACTGAAGCTTTCTTT.

The chain has TRBV11-2 and TRBJ2-3; 7 bases align to TRBD2. This CDR3 is 13 amino acids long. Unmatched junction bases numbered 2, after V lost 8 bases and J lost 0 bases. Germline V lookup: CDR1 SGHAT, CDR2 FQNNGV. CDR3: CASPAGSTDTQYF. The CDR3 region has the DNA TGTGCCAGCCCAGCGGGAAGCACAGATACGCAGTATTTT.

The gene calls are TRBV11-2 and TRBJ1-3, with 10 nucleotides matching TRBD1. The ends lost 5 bases at V and 3 bases at J; junction bases unmatched: 7. The CDR3 spans 16 residues. Per germline, CDR1 SGHAT and CDR2 FQNNGV. The CDR3 DNA sequence: TGTGCCAGCAGCGGAACGACAGGGGGCGATGGAAACACCATATATTTT. Its protein product is CASSGTTGGDGNTIYF.

The V gene is TRBV6-1, the J gene TRBJ1-1; D gene ambiguous. The V gene's germline CDR1 is MNHNS and CDR2 SASEGT. Trimming removed 10 bases from V and 5 bases from J, with 17 bases in between. The CDR3 length is 13 residues. The CDR3 sequence: CATEGGRGTEAFF. The DNA of the CDR3 is TGTGCCACGGAGGGAGGGCGCGGGACTGAAGCTTTCTTT.

The genes are TRBV28 and TRBJ1-1; TRBD1 aligns across 8 bases. With 8 bases clipped from V and 7 bases from J, the junction kept 12 bases outside the gene matches. This CDR3 is 14 amino acids long. The V gene's germline CDR1 is MDHEN and CDR2 SYDVKM. The CDR3 DNA reads as TGTGCCAGCCCCTCGGATGACAGGGGTGGTGAAGCTTTCTTT. Its protein product is CASPSDDRGGEAFF.

This clone was picked up a small number of times. The genes are TRBV6-5 and TRBJ2-4; tentative D call: TRBD2 (7 bases). The CDR3 has 14 amino acids. CDR1 and CDR2 (germline): MNHEY, SVGAGI. V was clipped by 7 bases and J by 8 bases, with 18 bases between them. CDR3: CASKEGGVRDIQYF. For the CDR3, the DNA is TGTGCCAGCAAGGAGGGGGGGGTAAGGGACATTCAGTACTTC.

This chain links TRBV9 with TRBJ2-3, with 9 nucleotides matching TRBD2. Germline values: CDR1 SGDLS, CDR2 YYNGEE. This CDR3 has 14 amino acids. J gave up 4 bases and V 4 bases, and 4 bases lay outside the gene matches. The CDR3 DNA is TGTGCCAGCAGCCTTAGCGGGAGTCCAGATACGCAGTATTTT. Amino acids: CASSLSGSPDTQYF.

V usage is TRBV28 and J usage is TRBJ2-5, with 8 bases that match TRBD1. Trimming cost V 10 bases and J 4 bases; bases outside gene matches: 17. The CDR3 contains 16 residues. Germline CDR1 is MDHEN and CDR2 is SYDVKM. CDR3 protein: CATRPNLAGGRETQYF. CDR3 nucleotides: TGTGCCACCCGCCCCAATTTAGCAGGGGGCCGAGAGACCCAGTACTTC.

The chain links TRBV13 to TRBJ2-3; TRBD1 might be the D (5 bases). V lost 6 bases, J lost 3 bases, and 13 bases lay in between. In germline, CDR1 is PRHDT, CDR2 FYEKMQ (reference sequence). The CDR3 sequence is 14 residues long. The CDR3 DNA reads TGTGCCAGCAGACCTCATCAGGGAACAGATACGCAGTATTTT. It is translated as CASRPHQGTDTQYF.

The chain has TRBV6-1 and TRBJ1-1, with D perhaps matching TRBD1 (5 bases). The germline CDR1 and CDR2 sequences are MNHNS and SASEGT. This CDR3 spans 14 amino acids. The V and J ends lost 2 bases and 2 bases respectively, with 9 bases between them. The DNA for the CDR3 is TGTGCCAGCAGTGAATGGACAAGTAACACTGAAGCTTTCTTT. It specifies CASSEWTSNTEAFF.

CDR3 region: CATSRASGSSYNEQFF. CDR3 DNA sequence: TGTGCCACCAGCCGGGCTAGCGGAAGCTCCTACAATGAGCAGTTCTTC. The chain uses TRBV15 and TRBJ2-1, with TRBD2 identical over 7 bases. V lost 5 bases and J lost 0; bases outside the gene matches: 7. CDR1 and CDR2 from the germline V gene are LNHNV and YYDKDF (reference sequence). CDR3 length: 16 residues.

The chain employs TRBV15 and TRBJ2-3; D is possibly TRBD1 (5 bases). Germline CDR1 LNHNV, CDR2 YYDKDF (reference sequence). The CDR3 is 15 amino acids. The V end was cut by 0 bases, the J end by 4 bases, with 11 bases between. For the CDR3, the DNA is TGTGCCACCAGCAGAGAGGGCAGGGTTTCAGATACGCAGTATTTT. Encoded protein: CATSREGRVSDTQYF. Based on the CDR3 plus reference TRBV15 and TRBJ2-3, the full variable domain is DAMVIQNPRYQVTQFGKPVTLSCSQTLNHNVMYWYQQKSSQAPKLLFHYYDKDFNNEADTPDNFQSRRPNTSFCFLDIRSPGLGDTAMYLCATSREGRVSDTQYFGPGTRLTVL.

This rearrangement joins TRBV19 to TRBJ1-2; D is ambiguous. Trimming took off 3 bases at V and 4 bases at J, with 9 bases between the two ends. The germline CDR1 and CDR2 sequences are LNHDA and SQIVND (reference sequence). The length of the CDR3 is 13 residues. The CDR3 region has the DNA TGTGCCAGTAGTATTTCCCGGTCCTATGGCTACACCTTC. Translating it yields CASSISRSYGYTF.

J is TRBJ1-2 and V is TRBV6-5; perhaps TRBD1 as D (6 bases). Trimming took 6 bases from V and 4 from J, leaving 15 bases between them. Germline-derived CDR1 and CDR2 are MNHEY and SVGAGI. This CDR3 spans 14 amino acids. CDR3 in DNA: TGTGCCAGCAGAGGAACCGGGACACTCTATGGCTACACCTTC. This translates into CASRGTGTLYGYTF.